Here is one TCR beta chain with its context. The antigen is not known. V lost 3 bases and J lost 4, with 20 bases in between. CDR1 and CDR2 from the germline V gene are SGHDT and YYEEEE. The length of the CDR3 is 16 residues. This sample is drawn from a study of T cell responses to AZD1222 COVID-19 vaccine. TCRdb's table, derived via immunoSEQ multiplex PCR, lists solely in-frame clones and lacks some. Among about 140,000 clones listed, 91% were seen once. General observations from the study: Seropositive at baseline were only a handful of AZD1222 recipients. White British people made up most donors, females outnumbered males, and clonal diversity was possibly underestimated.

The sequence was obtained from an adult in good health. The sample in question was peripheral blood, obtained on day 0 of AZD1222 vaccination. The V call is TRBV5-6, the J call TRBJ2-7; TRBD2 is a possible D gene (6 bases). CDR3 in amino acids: CASSSRVSTGVYEQYF. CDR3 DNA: TGTGCCAGCAGCTCACGGGTGAGTACGGGAGTTTACGAGCAGTACTTC.